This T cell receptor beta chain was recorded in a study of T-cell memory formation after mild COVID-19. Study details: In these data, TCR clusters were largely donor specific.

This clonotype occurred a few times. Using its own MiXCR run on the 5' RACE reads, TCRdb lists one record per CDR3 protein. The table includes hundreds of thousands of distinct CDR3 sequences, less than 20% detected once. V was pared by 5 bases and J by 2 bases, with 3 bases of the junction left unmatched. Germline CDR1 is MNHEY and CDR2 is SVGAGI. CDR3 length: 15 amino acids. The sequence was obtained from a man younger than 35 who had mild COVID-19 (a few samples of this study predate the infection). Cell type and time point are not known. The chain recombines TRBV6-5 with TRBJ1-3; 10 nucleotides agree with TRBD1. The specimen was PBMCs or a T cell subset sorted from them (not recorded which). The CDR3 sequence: CASSPGQGAGNTIYF. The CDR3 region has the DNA TGTGCCAGCAGTCCAGGACAGGGGGCTGGAAACACCATATATTTT.